These 9 T cell receptor beta chains came from one sample sequenced in a study of cytomegalovirus exposure and HLA in healthy donors. 60 Vbeta and 13 Jbeta primers were used in PCR. Clones were sequenced by immunoSEQ multiplex PCR, and TCRdb holds only the in-frame ones, with some missing. The table lists 95,000 to 150,000 clones, approximately 70% of them singletons. Material: PBMCs. These receptors originate from a man between 18 and 29 years old in good health and CMV-seronegative.

The chain uses TRBV16 and TRBJ2-6, with a weak D call TRBD2 (7 bases). Per germline, CDR1 KGHSY and CDR2 FQNENV. V shed 0 bases and J shed 1 base, with 19 bases lying between them. The length of the CDR3 is 20 residues. The CDR3 here is CASSQSKGGPRSSGANVLTF. DNA of the CDR3: TGTGCCAGCAGCCAATCAAAGGGGGGGCCGCGATCTTCTGGGGCCAACGTCCTGACTTTC. Variable domain in full (rest from reference TRBV16 and TRBJ2-6): GEEVAQTPKHLVRGEGQKAKLYCAPIKGHSYVFWYQQVLKNEFKFLISFQNENVFDETGMPKERFSAKCLPNSPCSLEIQATKLEDSAVYFCASSQSKGGPRSSGANVLTFGAGSRLTVL.

This clone showed up just a few times. The chain uses TRBV6-5 and TRBJ2-5, with D maybe TRBD2 (5 bases). Germline V gives CDR1 MNHEY, CDR2 SVGAGI. This CDR3 is built from 16 residues. Trimming shortened V by 0 bases and J by 4 bases, and 15 bases separated the two germline ends. The CDR3 region is CASSYSELVGPETQYF. In DNA form, the CDR3 reads TGTGCCAGCAGTTACTCGGAACTAGTCGGTCCAGAGACCCAGTACTTC.

The gene calls are TRBV15 and TRBJ1-2; possibly TRBD1 for D (6 bases). The CDR3 sequence is 17 residues long. V lost 0 bases, J lost 1 base, and 15 bases lay in between. CDR1 LNHNV and CDR2 YYDKDF come from the germline V gene (reference sequence). This CDR3 reads CATSRDRGNKINYGYTF. The DNA for the CDR3 is TGTGCCACCAGCAGAGACAGGGGAAATAAAATTAACTATGGCTACACCTTC. Together with reference TRBV15 and TRBJ1-2, the CDR3 gives the full variable domain: DAMVIQNPRYQVTQFGKPVTLSCSQTLNHNVMYWYQQKSSQAPKLLFHYYDKDFNNEADTPDNFQSRRPNTSFCFLDIRSPGLGDTAMYLCATSRDRGNKINYGYTFGSGTRLTVV.

In its sample, this clone was seen once. V usage is TRBV28 and J usage is TRBJ1-1; D gene uncertain. Trimming stripped 3 bases from V and 0 bases from J, with 8 bases between. Germline V gene data show CDR1 as MDHEN and CDR2 as SYDVKM. The CDR3 runs to 14 residues. In nucleotides, the CDR3 is TGTGCCAGCAGTTTTAGCTTACTGAACACTGAAGCTTTCTTT. Amino acids: CASSFSLLNTEAFF.

As to this clone: This same CDR3 is encoded by further DNA sequences in the sample. CDR3 in amino acids: CASGIGSGGLLDTQYF. The CDR3 DNA reads TGTGCCAGCGGTATTGGGTCGGGAGGGTTGTTGGATACGCAGTATTTT. The chain links TRBV2 to TRBJ2-3, with TRBD2 identical over 8 bases. With 8 bases clipped from V and 6 bases from J, the junction kept 16 bases outside the gene matches. Germline assignment: CDR1 SNHLY and CDR2 FYNNEI. This CDR3 has 16 amino acids.

This clone was observed a few times. The chain links TRBV18 to TRBJ2-7; D uncertain. Germline assignment: CDR1 KGHSH and CDR2 LQKENI. The ends were cut back, 2 bases at V and 5 bases at J, with 7 bases in the middle. CDR3 length equals 12 residues. The chain's CDR3 is CASSPEFNEQYF. The CDR3 nucleotides read TGTGCCAGCTCACCAGAGTTTAACGAGCAGTACTTC.

The chain joins TRBV6-8 to TRBJ2-5; the D gene is possibly TRBD2 (6 bases). Germline V gene sequence: CDR1 MNHGY, CDR2 SAAAGT. The CDR3 spans 19 residues. The V and J ends lost 2 bases and 2 bases respectively, with 24 bases between them. CDR3 sequence: CASSYGRSREVAGQETQYF. In nucleotides, the CDR3 is TGTGCCAGCAGTTACGGGCGGTCCAGGGAGGTCGCTGGGCAAGAGACCCAGTACTTC.

The V gene is TRBV29-1, the J gene TRBJ2-4; tentatively, D is TRBD1 (6 bases). Germline V gene data show CDR1 as SQVTM and CDR2 as ANQGSEA. V was pared by 6 bases and J by 9 bases, with 15 bases between. The CDR3 is 12 residues long. The CDR3 bases are TGCAGCGTCAGGGGTGCCCGGGGCATTCAGTACTTC. The encoded protein is CSVRGARGIQYF.

This chain links TRBV7-6 with TRBJ1-1; D is possibly TRBD1 (5 bases). V lost 1 base and J lost 3, with 15 bases in between. Germline V lookup: CDR1 SGHVS, CDR2 FNYEAQ. The CDR3 spans 16 residues. The CDR3 DNA sequence: TGTGCCAGCAGCTTAGGTACTCCGGGGGGGGACACTGAAGCTTTCTTT. Encoded protein: CASSLGTPGGDTEAFF.